The 29 T cell receptor beta chains in this list originate from one sample, sequenced in a study of T cell repertoires in cytomegalovirus infection. One entry per CDR3 protein, called by TCRdb with MiXCR from the reads. The sample holds fewer than 65,000 distinct CDR3 sequences; more than 15% are singletons and the top ten take around a quarter. Their cognate antigens are unknown. The sequencing here drew on CD8+ T cells from cultured PBMCs, taken from culture after CMV antigen stimulation. The receptors were sampled from a human donor in good health (CMV status not recorded). Some clones in this sample may be carry-over from other donors' samples.

This clonotype is medium-sized within its sample. The chain combines TRBV20-1 with TRBJ1-5; 7 bases map to TRBD1. There are 14 residues in the CDR3. Germline lookup yields CDR1 DFQATT and CDR2 SNEGSKA (reference sequence). J gave up 5 bases and V 6 bases, and 10 bases lay outside the gene matches. The CDR3 is CSATTGSGDQPQHF. In nucleotides, the CDR3 is TGCAGTGCCACGACAGGGTCGGGGGATCAGCCCCAGCATTTT.

This chain connects TRBV11-2 to TRBJ1-1, with unresolved D. The CDR3 is made up of 14 amino acids. CDR1 is SGHAT, CDR2 FQNNGV, per germline. V was trimmed by 1 base and J by 4 bases, leaving 10 bases between them. DNA for the CDR3: TGTGCCAGCAGCTTAGGTCATGGGAGCACTGAAGCTTTCTTT. Encoded protein: CASSLGHGSTEAFF.

This clonotype was counted a few times. The V gene is TRBV7-2, the J gene TRBJ2-7, with D possibly TRBD2 on 5 matching bases. This CDR3 region has 14 residues. V lost 5 bases and J 2 bases, leaving 13 bases between the germline ends. Germline CDR1 SGHTA, CDR2 FQGNSA. CDR3 bases: TGTGCCAGCAGCACTTCAGCCGGGACCTACGAGCAGTACTTC. Its translation: CASSTSAGTYEQYF.

Here the CDR3 reads CASSPQAGSGYEQYF. For the CDR3, the DNA is TGTGCCAGCAGCCCTCAAGCTGGTAGCGGCTACGAGCAGTACTTC. V and J are TRBV7-2 and TRBJ2-7; D possibly corresponds to TRBD2 (6 bases). V was shortened by 5 bases and J by 3 bases, with 17 bases between the two germline ends. CDR1 is SGHTA and CDR2 is FQGNSA in the germline V gene. The CDR3 length is 15 residues.

This clonotype has just a few counts. The chain combines TRBV9 with TRBJ2-1; the match to TRBD1 covers 9 bases. The CDR3 covers 17 residues. V was clipped by 2 bases and J by 1 base; unmatched bases: 7. CDR1 and CDR2 from the germline V gene are SGDLS and YYNGEE. The CDR3 sequence: CASSVGTGTGSYNEQFF. The CDR3 coding sequence is TGTGCCAGCAGCGTCGGTACCGGGACAGGGTCCTACAATGAGCAGTTCTTC.

The chain recombines TRBV7-8 with TRBJ2-2; TRBD2 matches at 7 bases. Trimming cost V 1 base and J 3 bases; bases outside gene matches: 2. CDR1 and CDR2 from the germline V gene are SGHVS and FQNEAQ. The length of the CDR3 is 15 residues. The CDR3 sequence: CASSLGGSDTGELFF. CDR3 bases: TGTGCCAGCAGCTTAGGCGGGAGCGACACCGGGGAGCTGTTTTTT.

This chain connects TRBV7-6 to TRBJ1-2; 7 bases are shared with TRBD1. The CDR3 has 15 amino acids. The V segment lost 5 bases and the J segment 2 bases; nucleotides outside the gene matches: 8. Germline V gives CDR1 SGHVS, CDR2 FNYEAQ. This CDR3 is CASSPLGQSNYGYTF. CDR3 in DNA: TGTGCCAGCAGCCCTTTGGGACAGAGCAACTATGGCTACACCTTC.

The rearrangement uses TRBV9 and TRBJ2-7; TRBD1 or TRBD2 may be the D gene (6 bases each). Germline loops: CDR1 SGDLS, CDR2 YYNGEE. The CDR3 extends over 14 amino acids. The V end lost 4 bases, the J end lost 6 bases, and 17 bases lay between the germline ends. As DNA, the CDR3 is TGTGCCAGCAGCCCTAGTGGGGGGCTGGGCGAGCAGTACTTC. Translation: CASSPSGGLGEQYF.

This chain joins TRBV6-6 and TRBJ2-3, with 12 bases matching TRBD2. CDR3 length equals 17 residues. Germline V gene sequence: CDR1 MNHNY, CDR2 SVGAGI (reference sequence). Trimming took 0 bases from V and 5 from J; bases not matched to a gene: 6. In nucleotides, the CDR3 is TGTGCCAGCAGTTACTCGACGACTAGCGGGAGTGTAGATACGCAGTATTTT. Amino acid sequence: CASSYSTTSGSVDTQYF.

This clonotype came up a few times. V and J are TRBV7-9 and TRBJ2-3; D is possibly TRBD1 (5 bases). The CDR3 totals 12 residues. V was pared by 5 bases and J by 3 bases, with 6 bases between. From germline, CDR1 is SEHNR and CDR2 FQNEAQ (reference sequence). In DNA form, the CDR3 reads TGTGCCAGCAGCAAGGGGACAGATACGCAGTATTTT. Residues: CASSKGTDTQYF.

This clonotype was detected only a few times. The J gene is TRBJ1-5, the V gene TRBV3-1, with D perhaps TRBD1 (5 bases). Trimming shortened V by 1 base and J by 7 bases, and 14 bases separated the two germline ends. This CDR3 region has 15 residues. Germline V gene sequence: CDR1 LGHDT, CDR2 YNNKEL (reference sequence). The CDR3 DNA sequence: TGTGCCAGCAGCCAAGGAAGACAGAGTCTACAGCCCCAGCATTTT. Encoded protein: CASSQGRQSLQPQHF.

V and J are TRBV7-9 and TRBJ1-2; D is unresolved. The CDR3 length is 13 residues. V lost 2 bases, J lost 6 bases, and 10 bases lay in between. Per the germline V gene, CDR1 is SEHNR and CDR2 is FQNEAQ (reference sequence). The CDR3 reads CASSLIPVDGYTF. In DNA, the CDR3 is TGTGCCAGCAGCTTAATTCCGGTGGATGGCTACACCTTC.

This clonotype was seen a handful of times. V is TRBV27 and J is TRBJ2-3; D is uncertain. This CDR3 spans 11 amino acids. Trimming pared 2 bases from V and 6 bases from J, leaving 3 bases between. Germline V gene sequence: CDR1 MNHEY, CDR2 SMNVEV (reference sequence). The CDR3 region is CASSLGDTQYF. The CDR3 DNA sequence: TGTGCCAGCAGTTTAGGGGATACGCAGTATTTT.

This clonotype has just a few counts. This chain uses TRBV13 with TRBJ2-7; the D gene could be TRBD1 or TRBD2 (5 bases each). The CDR3 consists of 12 residues. Germline CDR1 is PRHDT and CDR2 is FYEKMQ (reference sequence). V was trimmed by 5 bases and J by 7 bases, leaving 12 bases between them. CDR3 amino acids: CASSPEGYEQYF. For the CDR3, the DNA is TGTGCCAGCAGCCCCGAGGGGTATGAGCAGTACTTC.

This chain links TRBV7-2 with TRBJ2-7; D gene unclear. Germline V gene sequence: CDR1 SGHTA, CDR2 FQGNSA. The CDR3 is made up of 14 amino acids. V was pared by 6 bases and J by 0 bases, with 12 bases between. Written as DNA, the CDR3 is TGTGCCAGCAGGGGCCACCCCGACTCCTACGAGCAGTACTTC. Translating it yields CASRGHPDSYEQYF.

The chain has TRBV7-9 and TRBJ2-3; no definite D call. In germline, CDR1 is SEHNR, CDR2 FQNEAQ (reference sequence). The ends were cut back, 5 bases at V and 2 bases at J, with 17 bases in the middle. The CDR3 is made up of 16 amino acids. The CDR3 DNA is TGTGCCAGCAGCCGAGGCCTTGAGTCCACCACAGATACGCAGTATTTT. It yields the protein CASSRGLESTTDTQYF.

This clonotype was counted a single time. This chain links TRBV19 with TRBJ2-7; maybe TRBD1 (5 bases). Trimming took 1 base from V and 7 from J, leaving 14 bases between them. This CDR3 comprises 14 residues. Germline CDR1 and CDR2: LNHDA and SQIVND (reference sequence). As DNA, the CDR3 is TGTGCCAGTAGTATAGCCTCAGGGATTTTGGAGCAGTACTTC. Its translation: CASSIASGILEQYF.

At least ten counts were recorded for this clonotype. The rearrangement links TRBV6-5 to TRBJ1-6; D possibly corresponds to TRBD1 (5 bases). Germline V gives CDR1 MNHEY, CDR2 SVGAGI. The CDR3 runs to 14 residues. The ends were cut back, 2 bases at V and 6 bases at J, with 8 bases in the middle. The CDR3 loop is CASSYDSFNSPLHF. As DNA, the CDR3 is TGTGCCAGCAGTTACGACAGTTTTAATTCACCCCTCCACTTT.

The rearrangement uses TRBV12-3 or TRBV12-4 and TRBJ2-5; 11 bases align to TRBD2. The CDR3 is 15 residues long. V shed 8 bases, J shed 2 bases, and the junction held 7 bases outside the gene matches. CDR3 coding DNA: TGTGCCAGCTCTATACTAGCGGGGGTACAAGAGACCCAGTACTTC. The encoded protein is CASSILAGVQETQYF.

As DNA, the CDR3 is TGTGCCAGCAGCTTTCTACCGGGGGACTGGACCGGGGAGCTGTTTTTT. Residues: CASSFLPGDWTGELFF. The chain is built from TRBV7-9 and TRBJ2-2; maybe TRBD2 (6 bases). Trimming pared 3 bases from V and 5 bases from J, leaving 16 bases between. The germline gives CDR1 SEHNR, CDR2 FQNEAQ (reference sequence). The CDR3 has 16 amino acids.

The chain joins TRBV6-2 or TRBV6-3 to TRBJ2-2; D ambiguous. The CDR3 runs to 19 residues. Looked up from germline, CDR1 is MNHEY and CDR2 is SVGEGT. V was trimmed by 5 bases and J by 0 bases, leaving 22 bases between them. This CDR3 reads CASSTPLGKPYPNTGELFF. Here the CDR3 DNA reads TGTGCCAGCAGTACCCCATTGGGCAAACCTTATCCGAACACCGGGGAGCTGTTTTTT.

This clonotype was seen more than once but under ten times. The chain joins TRBV11-2 to TRBJ2-7, with 9 bases lining up with TRBD1. J was trimmed by 4 bases and V by 5 bases; bases with no gene match: 9. The germline gives CDR1 SGHAT, CDR2 FQNNGV. The CDR3 spans 15 residues. The CDR3 bases are TGTGCCAGCAGCCCCGGACAGGGGTCGGGGTACGAGCAGTACTTC. Translated, it gives CASSPGQGSGYEQYF.

This clonotype has just a few counts. V gene TRBV7-6 combines with J gene TRBJ2-2; 12 bases agree with TRBD1. CDR1 is SGHVS and CDR2 is FNYEAQ in the germline V gene. This CDR3 region has 16 residues. V dropped 3 bases and J dropped 7; count of bases not matched to a gene: 6. The CDR3 is CASSFRDRGLLGELFF. The CDR3 DNA reads as TGTGCCAGCAGCTTCCGGGACAGGGGGCTTCTCGGGGAGCTGTTTTTT.

This clonotype has ten or more counts. V gene TRBV11-2 combines with J gene TRBJ2-1; either TRBD1 or TRBD2 may supply D (5 bases each). The CDR3 consists of 14 residues. V shed 5 bases and J shed 5 bases, with 13 bases lying between them. CDR1 is SGHAT and CDR2 is FQNNGV in the germline V gene. CDR3 bases: TGTGCCAGCAGCCTATCGGGACCTGACAATGAGCAGTTCTTC. Amino acid sequence: CASSLSGPDNEQFF.

This chain links TRBV7-4 with TRBJ1-2; 8 bases are a match to TRBD1. The trim removed 5 bases at V and 8 bases at J, leaving 10 bases unmatched. The CDR3 is 14 residues long. Per germline, CDR1 SGHVT and CDR2 SQSDAQ. CDR3 DNA: TGTGCCAGCAGCCCGACAGGGGAAAAAAGGGGCTACACCTTC. It translates to CASSPTGEKRGYTF.

This clonotype showed up just a few times. V gene TRBV14 combines with J gene TRBJ2-2, with unresolved D. The V and J ends lost 2 bases and 5 bases respectively, with 0 bases between them. This CDR3 comprises 11 residues. Germline CDR1 and CDR2: SGHDN and FVKESK. CDR3 nucleotides: TGTGCCAGCAGCCAAACCGGGGAGCTGTTTTTT. Protein product: CASSQTGELFF.

This rearrangement joins TRBV7-3 to TRBJ2-1; 8 bases line up with TRBD2. This CDR3 has 15 residues. With 5 bases clipped from V and 8 bases from J, the junction kept 11 bases outside the gene matches. Germline V CDR1 and CDR2: SGHTA, FQGTGA. The CDR3 here is CASSNSGGSGDEQFF. In nucleotides, the CDR3 is TGTGCCAGCAGCAACTCGGGGGGGTCGGGGGATGAGCAGTTCTTC.

In its sample, this clonotype was seen a few times. The chain joins TRBV11-2 to TRBJ1-2, with D unclear. The germline V gene has CDR1 SGHAT and CDR2 FQNNGV. The CDR3 sequence is 14 residues long. V lost 5 bases and J lost 5, with 15 bases in between. The CDR3 sequence: CASSPPEMGYGYTF. For the CDR3, the DNA is TGTGCCAGCAGCCCCCCCGAAATGGGGTATGGCTACACCTTC.

This clonotype was counted many times. The V gene is TRBV14, the J gene TRBJ2-1; a possible D gene is TRBD2 (5 bases). The germline V gene has CDR1 SGHDN and CDR2 FVKESK. This CDR3 has 13 residues. Trimming pared 2 bases from V and 10 bases from J, leaving 12 bases between. For the CDR3, the DNA is TGTGCCAGCAGCCAAATTCGAGGACTCGAGCAGTTCTTC. Its protein product is CASSQIRGLEQFF.